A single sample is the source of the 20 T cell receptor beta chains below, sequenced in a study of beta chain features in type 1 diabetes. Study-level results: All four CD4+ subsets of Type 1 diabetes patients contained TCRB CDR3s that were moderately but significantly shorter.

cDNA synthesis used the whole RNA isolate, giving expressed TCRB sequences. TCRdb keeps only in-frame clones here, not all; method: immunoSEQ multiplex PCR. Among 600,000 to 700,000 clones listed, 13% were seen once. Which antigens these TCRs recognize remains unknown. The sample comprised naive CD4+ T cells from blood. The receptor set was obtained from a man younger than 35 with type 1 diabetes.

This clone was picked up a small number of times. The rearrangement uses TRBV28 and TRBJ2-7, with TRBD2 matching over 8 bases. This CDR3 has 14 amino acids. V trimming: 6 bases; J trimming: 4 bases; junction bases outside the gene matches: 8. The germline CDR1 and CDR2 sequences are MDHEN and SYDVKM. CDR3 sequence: CASSPGGEIYEQYF. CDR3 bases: TGTGCCAGCAGCCCGGGGGGGGAAATATACGAGCAGTACTTC.

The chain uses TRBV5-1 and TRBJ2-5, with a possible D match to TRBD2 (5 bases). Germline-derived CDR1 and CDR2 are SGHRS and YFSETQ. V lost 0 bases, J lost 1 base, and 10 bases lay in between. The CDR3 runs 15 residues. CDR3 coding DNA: TGCGCCAGCAGCTTGGAAGTGGACTTCCAAGAGACCCAGTACTTC. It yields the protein CASSLEVDFQETQYF.

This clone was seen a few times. The CDR3 here is CAISQDRVAAEAFF. DNA of the CDR3: TGTGCCATCTCCCAAGACAGGGTGGCCGCTGAAGCTTTCTTT. The chain is built from TRBV10-3 and TRBJ1-1, with 7 bases aligning to TRBD1. Germline values: CDR1 ENHRY, CDR2 SYGVKD. The CDR3 consists of 14 residues. J was trimmed by 6 bases and V by 8 bases; bases with no gene match: 12.

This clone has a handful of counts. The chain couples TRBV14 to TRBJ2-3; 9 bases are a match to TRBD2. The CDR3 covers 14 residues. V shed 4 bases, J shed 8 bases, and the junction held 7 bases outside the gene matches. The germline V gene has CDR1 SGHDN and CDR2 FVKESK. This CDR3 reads CASSLAGALGTQYF. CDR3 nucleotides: TGTGCCAGCAGCCTAGCGGGGGCGCTTGGTACGCAGTATTTT.

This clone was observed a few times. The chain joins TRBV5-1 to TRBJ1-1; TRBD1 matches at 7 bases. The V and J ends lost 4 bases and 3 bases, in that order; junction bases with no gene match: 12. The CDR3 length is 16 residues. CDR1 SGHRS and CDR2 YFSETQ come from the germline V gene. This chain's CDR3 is CASSAEQGIGDTEAFF. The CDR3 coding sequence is TGCGCCAGCAGCGCGGAACAGGGGATTGGGGACACTGAAGCTTTCTTT.

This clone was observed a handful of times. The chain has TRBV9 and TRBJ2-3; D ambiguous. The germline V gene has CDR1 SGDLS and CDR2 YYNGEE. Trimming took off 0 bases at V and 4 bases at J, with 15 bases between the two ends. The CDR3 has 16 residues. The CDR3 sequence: CASSVEGLLAADTQYF. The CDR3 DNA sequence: TGTGCCAGCAGCGTAGAGGGTCTCCTGGCGGCAGATACGCAGTATTTT.

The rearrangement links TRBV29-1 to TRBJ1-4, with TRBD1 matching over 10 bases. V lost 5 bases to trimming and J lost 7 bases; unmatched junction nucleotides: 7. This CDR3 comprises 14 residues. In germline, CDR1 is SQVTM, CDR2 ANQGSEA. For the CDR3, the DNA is TGCAGCGTTTCCACCGGGACAGGGGTTGAAAAACTGTTTTTT. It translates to CSVSTGTGVEKLFF.

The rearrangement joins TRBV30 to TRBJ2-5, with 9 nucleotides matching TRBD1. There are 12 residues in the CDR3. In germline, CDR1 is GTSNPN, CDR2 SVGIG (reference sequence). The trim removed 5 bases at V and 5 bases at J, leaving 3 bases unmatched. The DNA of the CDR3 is TGTGCCTGGGATACAGGGGGCGAGACCCAGTACTTC. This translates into CAWDTGGETQYF.

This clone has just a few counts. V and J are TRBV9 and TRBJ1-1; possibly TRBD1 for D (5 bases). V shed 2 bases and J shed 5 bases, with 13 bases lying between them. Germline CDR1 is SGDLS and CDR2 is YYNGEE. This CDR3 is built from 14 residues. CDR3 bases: TGTGCCAGCAGCGTTTTCGGGGGGTTTACTGAAGCTTTCTTT. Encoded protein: CASSVFGGFTEAFF.

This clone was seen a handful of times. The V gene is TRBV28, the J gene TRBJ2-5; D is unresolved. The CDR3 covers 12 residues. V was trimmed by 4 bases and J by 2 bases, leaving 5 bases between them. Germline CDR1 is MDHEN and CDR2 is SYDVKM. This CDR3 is CASSWQQETQYF. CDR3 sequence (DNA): TGTGCCAGCAGTTGGCAGCAAGAGACCCAGTACTTC.

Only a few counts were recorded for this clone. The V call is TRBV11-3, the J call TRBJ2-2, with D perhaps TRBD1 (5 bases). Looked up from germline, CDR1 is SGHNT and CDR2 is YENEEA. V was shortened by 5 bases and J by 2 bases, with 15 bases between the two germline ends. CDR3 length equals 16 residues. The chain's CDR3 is CASSPWGRSNTGELFF. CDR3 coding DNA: TGTGCCAGCAGCCCCTGGGGCAGGAGTAACACCGGGGAGCTGTTTTTT.

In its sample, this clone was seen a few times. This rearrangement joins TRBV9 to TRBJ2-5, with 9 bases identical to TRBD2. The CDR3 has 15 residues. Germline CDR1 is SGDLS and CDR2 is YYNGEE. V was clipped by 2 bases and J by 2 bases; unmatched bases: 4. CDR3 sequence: CASSVGLAPQETQYF. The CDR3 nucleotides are TGTGCCAGCAGCGTCGGACTAGCGCCGCAAGAGACCCAGTACTTC.

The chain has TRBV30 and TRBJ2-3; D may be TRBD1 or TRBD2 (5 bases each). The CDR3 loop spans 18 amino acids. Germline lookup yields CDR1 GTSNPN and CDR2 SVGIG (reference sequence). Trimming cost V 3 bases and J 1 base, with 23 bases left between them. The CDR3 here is CAWRRNKFGDAGTDTQYF. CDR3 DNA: TGTGCCTGGAGGCGAAACAAGTTTGGGGACGCCGGCACAGATACGCAGTATTTT. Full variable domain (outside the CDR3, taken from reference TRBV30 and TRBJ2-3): SQTIHQWPATLVQPVGSPLSLECTVEGTSNPNLYWYRQAAGRGLQLLFYSVGIGQISSEVPQNLSASRPQDRQFILSSKKLLLSDSGFYLCAWRRNKFGDAGTDTQYFGPGTRLTVL.

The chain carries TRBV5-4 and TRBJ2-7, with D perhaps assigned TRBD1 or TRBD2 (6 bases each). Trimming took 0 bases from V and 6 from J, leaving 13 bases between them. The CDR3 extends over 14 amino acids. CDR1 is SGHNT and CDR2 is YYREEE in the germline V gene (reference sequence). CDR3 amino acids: CASSLVGGQVEQYF. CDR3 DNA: TGTGCCAGCAGCTTGGTTGGGGGGCAAGTCGAGCAGTACTTC.

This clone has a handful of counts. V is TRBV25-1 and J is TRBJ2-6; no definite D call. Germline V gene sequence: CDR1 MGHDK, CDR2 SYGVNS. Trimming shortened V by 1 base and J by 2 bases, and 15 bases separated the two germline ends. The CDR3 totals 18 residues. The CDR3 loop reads CASSELGVVLTGANVLTF. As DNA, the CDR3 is TGTGCCAGCAGTGAATTGGGTGTGGTGCTTACTGGGGCCAACGTCCTGACTTTC.

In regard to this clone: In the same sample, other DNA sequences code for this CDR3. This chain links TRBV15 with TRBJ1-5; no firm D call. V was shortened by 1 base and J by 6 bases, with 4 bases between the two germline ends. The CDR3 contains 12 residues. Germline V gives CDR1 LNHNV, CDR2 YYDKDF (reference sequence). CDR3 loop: CATSRVGQPQHF. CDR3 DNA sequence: TGTGCCACCAGCAGAGTTGGTCAGCCCCAGCATTTT.

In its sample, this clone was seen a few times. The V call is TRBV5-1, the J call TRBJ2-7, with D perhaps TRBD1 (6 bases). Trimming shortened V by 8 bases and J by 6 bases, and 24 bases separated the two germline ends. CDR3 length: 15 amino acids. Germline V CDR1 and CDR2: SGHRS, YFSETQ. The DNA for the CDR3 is TGCGCCAGTCAGGGGTGGGCGGACGATGGGGCCGAGCAGTACTTC. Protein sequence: CASQGWADDGAEQYF.

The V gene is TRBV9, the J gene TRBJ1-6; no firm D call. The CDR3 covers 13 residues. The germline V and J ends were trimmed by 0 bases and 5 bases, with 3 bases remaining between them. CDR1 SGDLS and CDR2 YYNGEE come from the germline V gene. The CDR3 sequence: CASSVVNNSPLHF. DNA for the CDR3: TGTGCCAGCAGCGTAGTGAATAATTCACCCCTCCACTTT.

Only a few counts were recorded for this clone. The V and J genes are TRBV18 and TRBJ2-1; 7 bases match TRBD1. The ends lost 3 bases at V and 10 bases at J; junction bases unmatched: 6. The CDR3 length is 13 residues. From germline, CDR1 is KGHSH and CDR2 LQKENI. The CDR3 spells CASSPQGDGEQFF. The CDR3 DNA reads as TGTGCCAGCTCACCCCAGGGGGATGGCGAGCAGTTCTTC.

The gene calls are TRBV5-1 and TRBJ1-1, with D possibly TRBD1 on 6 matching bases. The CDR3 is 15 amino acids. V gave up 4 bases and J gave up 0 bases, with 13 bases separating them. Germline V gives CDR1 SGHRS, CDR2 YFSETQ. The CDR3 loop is CASSAKTGVNTEAFF. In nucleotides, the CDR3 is TGCGCCAGCAGCGCGAAGACAGGAGTGAACACTGAAGCTTTCTTT.